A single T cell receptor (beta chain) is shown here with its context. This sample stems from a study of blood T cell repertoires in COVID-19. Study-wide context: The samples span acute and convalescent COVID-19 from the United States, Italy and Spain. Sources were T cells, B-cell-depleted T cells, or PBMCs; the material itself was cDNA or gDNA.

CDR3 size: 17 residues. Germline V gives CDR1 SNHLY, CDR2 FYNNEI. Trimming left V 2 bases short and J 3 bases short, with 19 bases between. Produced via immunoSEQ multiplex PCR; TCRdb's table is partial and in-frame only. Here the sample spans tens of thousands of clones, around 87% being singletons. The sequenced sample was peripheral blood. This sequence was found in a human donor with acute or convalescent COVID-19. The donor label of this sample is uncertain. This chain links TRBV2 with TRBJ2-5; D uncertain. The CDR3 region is CASSENRLSGTKETQYF. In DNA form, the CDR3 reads TGTGCCAGCAGTGAAAACCGTTTATCTGGCACGAAAGAGACCCAGTACTTC.